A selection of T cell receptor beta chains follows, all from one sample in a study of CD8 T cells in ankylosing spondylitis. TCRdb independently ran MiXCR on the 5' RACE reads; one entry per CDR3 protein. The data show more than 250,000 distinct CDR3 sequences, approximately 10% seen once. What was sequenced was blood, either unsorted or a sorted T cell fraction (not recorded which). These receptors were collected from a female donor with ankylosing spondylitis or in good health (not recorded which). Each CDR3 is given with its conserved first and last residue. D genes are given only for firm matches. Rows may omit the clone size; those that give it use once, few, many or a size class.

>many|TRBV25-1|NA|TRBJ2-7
CASSGGAGREYEQYF
TGTGCCAGCAGTGGAGGGGCAGGGCGAGAATACGAGCAGTACTTC
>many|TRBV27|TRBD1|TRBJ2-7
CASSLVGQAAYEQYF
TGTGCCAGCAGCCTCGTAGGACAGGCGGCCTACGAGCAGTACTTC
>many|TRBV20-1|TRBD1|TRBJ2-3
CSAIAWDRGTDTQYF
TGCAGTGCTATTGCCTGGGACAGGGGCACAGATACGCAGTATTTT
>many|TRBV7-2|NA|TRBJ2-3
CASSPVVRSTDTQYF
TGTGCCAGCAGCCCGGTGGTTAGGAGCACAGATACGCAGTATTTT
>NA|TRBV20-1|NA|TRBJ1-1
CSASYEDTEAFF
TGCAGTGCTTCATATGAGGACACTGAAGCTTTCTTT
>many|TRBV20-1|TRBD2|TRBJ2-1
CSARTSGGNEQFF
TGCAGTGCTCGGACTAGCGGTGGCAATGAGCAGTTCTTC
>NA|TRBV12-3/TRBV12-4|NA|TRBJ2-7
CASSLARDYEQYF
TGTGCCAGCAGTTTAGCCAGGGACTACGAGCAGTACTTC
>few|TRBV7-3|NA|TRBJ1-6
CASSLTARGPDSPLHF
TGTGCCAGCAGCTTAACTGCCAGGGGTCCCGATTCACCCCTCCACTTT
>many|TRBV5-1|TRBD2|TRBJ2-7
CASSLAGGGVSYEQYF
TGCGCCAGCAGCTTGGCCGGCGGGGGGGTAAGCTACGAGCAGTACTTC
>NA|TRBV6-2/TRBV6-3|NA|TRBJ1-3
CASGKDGASGNTIYF
TGTGCCAGCGGTAAGGACGGTGCCTCTGGAAACACCATATATTTT
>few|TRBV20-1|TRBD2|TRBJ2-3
CSATRLAGGQDTQYF
TGCAGTGCTACCAGACTAGCGGGGGGGCAAGATACGCAGTATTTT
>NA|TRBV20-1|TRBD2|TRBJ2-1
CCARDLLAGGPYNEQFF
TGCTGTGCTAGGGACCTCTTGGCGGGGGGGCCGTACAATGAGCAGTTCTTC
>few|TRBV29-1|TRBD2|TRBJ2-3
CSVEGASGALDTQYF
TGCAGCGTTGAAGGGGCTAGCGGGGCTTTAGATACGCAGTATTTT
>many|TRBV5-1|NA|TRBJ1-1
CASSLPQGGGTEAFF
TGCGCCAGCAGCTTGCCTCAGGGAGGAGGTACTGAAGCTTTCTTT
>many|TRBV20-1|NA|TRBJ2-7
CSARGSSEYEQYF
TGCAGTGCTAGAGGGTCTAGCGAGTACGAGCAGTACTTC
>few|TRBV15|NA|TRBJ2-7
CATSRQGLTNEQYF
TGTGCCACCAGCCGCCAAGGGTTAACAAACGAGCAGTACTTC
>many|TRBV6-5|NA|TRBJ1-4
CASSYSETPEKLFF
TGTGCCAGCAGTTACTCAGAGACACCTGAAAAACTGTTTTTT
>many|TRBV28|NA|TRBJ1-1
CASRAKRVIEAFF
TGTGCCAGCAGGGCCAAGAGGGTCATTGAAGCTTTCTTT
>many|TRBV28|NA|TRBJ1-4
CASTPGTNEKLFF
TGTGCCAGCACGCCCGGGACTAATGAAAAACTGTTTTTT
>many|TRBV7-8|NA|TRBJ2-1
CASSWRRDASYNEQFF
TGTGCCAGCAGCTGGCGGAGGGACGCCTCCTACAATGAGCAGTTCTTC
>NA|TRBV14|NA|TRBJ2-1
CASSQILSNEQFF
TGTGCCAGCAGCCAAATTCTATCGAATGAGCAGTTCTTC
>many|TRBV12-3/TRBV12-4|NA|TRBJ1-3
CASMRQGRWNTIYF
TGTGCCAGTATGAGGCAGGGGAGATGGAACACCATATATTTT
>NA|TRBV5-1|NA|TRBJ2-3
CATSFEGHVSDTQYF
TGCGCCACCAGCTTCGAGGGTCATGTGTCAGATACGCAGTATTTT
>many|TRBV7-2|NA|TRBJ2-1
CASSFRTVSYNEQFF
TGTGCCAGCAGCTTCCGGACTGTCTCCTACAATGAGCAGTTCTTC
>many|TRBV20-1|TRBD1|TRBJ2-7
CSASSQGVDEQYF
TGCAGTGCTAGTTCACAGGGGGTGGACGAGCAGTACTTC
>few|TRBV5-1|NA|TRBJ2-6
CASSLSQGAGANVLTF
TGCGCCAGCAGCCTTTCCCAGGGCGCTGGGGCCAACGTCCTGACTTTC
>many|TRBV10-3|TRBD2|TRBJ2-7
CAIRETGLAGYEQYF
TGTGCCATCAGAGAAACCGGACTAGCGGGCTACGAGCAGTACTTC
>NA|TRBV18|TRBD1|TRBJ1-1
CASSQDRGLGEAFF
TGTGCCAGCTCACAAGACAGGGGGCTTGGTGAAGCTTTCTTT
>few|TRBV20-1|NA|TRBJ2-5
CSADGLQETQYF
TGCAGTGCTGATGGACTACAAGAGACCCAGTACTTC
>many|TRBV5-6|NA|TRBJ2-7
CASSLRPGQNEQYF
TGTGCCAGCAGCTTGCGACCGGGACAAAACGAGCAGTACTTC
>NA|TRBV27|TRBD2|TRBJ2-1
CASSLMGLAGGWQFF
TGTGCCAGCAGTTTAATGGGACTAGCGGGAGGGTGGCAGTTCTTC
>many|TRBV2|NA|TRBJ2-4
CASSDKGGVNIQYF
TGTGCCAGCAGTGATAAGGGGGGCGTAAACATTCAGTACTTC
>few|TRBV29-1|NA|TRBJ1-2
CSATGARHGYTF
TGCAGCGCGACGGGGGCGCGGCATGGCTACACCTTC
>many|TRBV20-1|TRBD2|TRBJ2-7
CSAGRLAGVEEQYF
TGCAGTGCTGGCAGACTAGCGGGAGTTGAAGAGCAGTACTTC
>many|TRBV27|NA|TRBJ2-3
CASSQLGDTQYF
TGTGCCAGCAGCCAACTCGGGGATACGCAGTATTTT
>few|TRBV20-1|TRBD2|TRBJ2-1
CSGGDVAGGNEQFF
TGCAGTGGCGGAGATGTAGCGGGAGGCAATGAGCAGTTCTTC
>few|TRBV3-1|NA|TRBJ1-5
CASSQGSAGQPQHF
TGTGCCAGCAGCCAAGGAAGTGCCGGTCAGCCCCAGCATTTT
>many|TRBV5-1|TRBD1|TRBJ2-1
CASSPIQGVRYNEQFF
TGCGCCAGCAGCCCCATTCAGGGGGTACGATACAATGAGCAGTTCTTC
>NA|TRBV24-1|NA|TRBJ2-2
CATSDPSWTTANTGELFF
TGTGCCACCAGTGACCCTTCCTGGACAACAGCGAACACCGGGGAGCTGTTTTTT
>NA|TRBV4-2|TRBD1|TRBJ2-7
CASSPGTACEQYF
TGTGCCAGCAGCCCAGGGACAGCCTGCGAGCAGTACTTC
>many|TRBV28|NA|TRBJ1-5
CASSLPRGARDNQPQHF
TGTGCCAGCAGTCTCCCGCGGGGGGCCCGGGACAATCAGCCCCAGCATTTT
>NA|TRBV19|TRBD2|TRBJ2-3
CASRTSGSSTDTQYF
TGTGCCAGCAGGACTAGCGGGAGTAGCACAGATACGCAGTATTTT